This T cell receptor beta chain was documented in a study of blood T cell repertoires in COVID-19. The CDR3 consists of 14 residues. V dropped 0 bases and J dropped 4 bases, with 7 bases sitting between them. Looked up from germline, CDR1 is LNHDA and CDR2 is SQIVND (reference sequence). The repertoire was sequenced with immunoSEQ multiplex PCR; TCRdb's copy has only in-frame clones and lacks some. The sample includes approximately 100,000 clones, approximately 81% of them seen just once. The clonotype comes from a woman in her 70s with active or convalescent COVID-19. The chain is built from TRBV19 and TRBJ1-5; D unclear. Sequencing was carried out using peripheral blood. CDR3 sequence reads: CASSIDRKNQPQHF. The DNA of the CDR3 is TGTGCCAGTAGTATAGACAGAAAGAATCAGCCCCAGCATTTT.